This TCR beta chain was found in a study of cytomegalovirus exposure and HLA in healthy donors. Study-level information: In an early release, HLA-typed donors contributed about 80 million unique TCR sequences. Overall study results and limits: By a later analysis, the bulk of CMV-associated TCR beta chains appeared HLA-restricted. Per a prior analysis, the majority of TCR beta V segments were productive roughly 90% or roughly 30% of the time.

As concerns this clone: Its antigen is undetermined.

This PCR relied on a set of 60 Vbeta primers and 13 Jbeta primers. Assay used: immunoSEQ multiplex PCR; TCRdb lists only in-frame clones, some missing. The data hold some 150,000 clones, with almost 80% observed a single time. This CDR3 is built from 16 residues. Germline CDR1 LNHDA, CDR2 SQIVND (reference sequence). V gave up 6 bases and J gave up 13 bases; unmatched junction bases: 17. This sequence was found in a male donor in good health and CMV-seronegative. The sample consisted of PBMCs. This chain uses TRBV19 with TRBJ2-4; 11 bases match TRBD2. CDR3 region: CASSSLLAGGYPGQYF. The CDR3 DNA sequence: TGTGCCAGTAGCAGCCTCCTAGCGGGAGGATATCCCGGCCAGTACTTC.